This TCR beta chain was recorded in a study of T cells in Graves' hyperthyroidism and ophthalmopathy. This clonotype has a count of ten or more. Its antigen is still unknown. One end of the junction varies from germline; a read error may be responsible. Researchers amplified the TCR beta CDR3 regions from RNA transcripts. The primer set for the first-round RT-PCR of the TCR CDR3 was HTBI. TCRdb ran MiXCR on the multiplex PCR reads and lists one entry per CDR3 protein. This sample has hundreds of thousands of distinct CDR3 sequences, with roughly 32% found just once. Regarding the study as a whole: Researchers found most expanded thyroid clonotypes above 0.001 in blood as well. Researchers report that a 13 V-J model separated ophthalmopathy from stable hyperthyroidism.

Diagnoses were made from clinical symptoms, serum measures (thyroxine and TRAb), thyroid ultrasound and orbital computed tomography. The sequenced sample consisted of blood. The sequence derives from a woman aged 40 to 50 with Graves' hyperthyroidism.

The CDR3 coding sequence is TGTGCCACCAGTCCCAGGACAGTATCCTACGAGCAGTACTTC. Protein: CATSPRTVSYEQYF. The chain uses TRBV2 and TRBJ2-7; D is possibly TRBD1 (6 bases). This CDR3 spans 14 amino acids. Germline CDR1 SNHLY, CDR2 FYNNEI.